Reported below is one T cell receptor beta chain. Among Cohort 3 donors, those recovered had two negative PCRs, clearance, or symptom resolution. The entry originates in a study of blood T cell repertoires in COVID-19. Authors' analysis steps: The assay estimated nucleated cells by amplifying reference gene primers. Produced via immunoSEQ multiplex PCR; TCRdb's table is partial and in-frame only. That table gives V, J and clone size, and the DNA gave D and trimming. The table records 150,000 or so clones, 75% to 85% of them present only once. CDR3 length: 15 amino acids. The germline gives CDR1 SGHRS, CDR2 YFSETQ. Trimming left V 2 bases short and J 2 bases short, with 12 bases between.

The TCR originated in a man aged 35-49 years who had recovered from COVID-19. Sequencing was done on a sample of PBMCs or T cells enriched from blood (not recorded which). This chain links TRBV5-1 with TRBJ2-3, with a possible D match to TRBD1 (5 bases). The CDR3 reads CASSLGARDTDTQYF. CDR3 in DNA: TGCGCCAGCAGCTTAGGGGCTCGCGACACAGATACGCAGTATTTT. Full variable domain (outside the CDR3, taken from reference TRBV5-1 and TRBJ2-3): KAGVTQTPRYLIKTRGQQVTLSCSPISGHRSVSWYQQTPGQGLQFLFEYFSETQRNKGNFPGRFSGRQFSNSRSEMNVSTLELGDSALYLCASSLGARDTDTQYFGPGTRLTVL.